What follows is one T cell receptor beta chain and its context. Its antigen is unknown. Here immunoSEQ multiplex PCR was the method, and the copy in TCRdb shows in-frame clones only, minus some. The profile shows about 42,000 clones, around 90% of them singletons. The sample comes from a study of resident and recirculating memory T cells in vitiligo. Study-wide findings and caveats: No single dominant TCR clone appeared; lesion clonality varied.

The origin of this receptor is a male donor with vitiligo. The specimen sequenced was blood.

The chain's CDR3 is CAINQEANTGELFF. CDR3 sequence (DNA): TGTGCCATCAACCAGGAGGCGAACACCGGGGAGCTGTTTTTT. The rearrangement links TRBV10-3 to TRBJ2-2, with a possible D match to TRBD2 (5 bases). V was cut by 7 bases and J by 0 bases, with 9 bases left in between. Looked up from germline, CDR1 is ENHRY and CDR2 is SYGVKD. The CDR3 sequence is 14 residues long.